This T cell receptor (beta chain) was identified during a study of cytomegalovirus exposure and HLA in healthy donors. Notes on the study in general: An analysis done earlier found most TCR beta V segments productive about 90% or about 30% of the time. Among the sequence variants, a highly shared cluster was likely an artifact of sequencing.

This clone showed up just a few times. Its matching antigen is unknown. Primers included in the PCR were 60 Vbeta and 13 Jbeta primers. Only in-frame clones appear in the TCRdb table, and some are missing; sequencing was by immunoSEQ multiplex PCR. This sample has under 170,000 clones; about four fifths occur once, and the top ten carry about 6.7%. The material sequenced was PBMCs. The clonotype comes from a man between 45 and 60 years old in good health and CMV-seropositive.

The CDR3 nucleotides are TGTGCCAGCAGGAGGGACAACAATCAGCCCCAGCATTTT. Its translation is CASRRDNNQPQHF. This sequence joins TRBV2 and TRBJ1-5, with D possibly TRBD1 on 6 matching bases. V shed 6 bases and J shed 3 bases, with 9 bases lying between them. CDR1 SNHLY and CDR2 FYNNEI come from the germline V gene. The CDR3 spans 13 residues.